This passage covers 29 T cell receptor beta chains from one sample sequenced in a study of T cell repertoires in cytomegalovirus infection (dated by TCRdb to between 2019 and 2020). What this sample's treatment or condition label stands for: in vitro stimulation with specific CMV peptide epitopes to enrich CMV-specific T cells. These reads were obtained on an Illumina HiSeq 1500. Using fastp at Q25 and MiXCR, TCRdb reprocessed the public reads and kept productive beta chains. Rows with a matching CDR3 protein are joined into one entry that keeps the most common DNA and genes. This sample is represented by hundreds of thousands of distinct CDR3 sequences; roughly a third of them were singletons. The top ten clonotypes cover 17% of the sample. No antigen has been identified for these receptors. The source was cultured PBMCs, collected from culture after CMV antigen stimulation. Receptors were obtained from a human donor in good health (CMV status not recorded). Some clones in this sample may be carry-over from other donors' samples.

V and J are TRBV7-9 and TRBJ2-7; a weak D match, TRBD1 (5 bases). CDR3 length: 14 amino acids. V gave up 5 bases and J gave up 6 bases, with 17 bases separating them. Germline V gene lookup returns CDR1 SEHNR and CDR2 FQNEAQ (reference sequence). CDR3 amino acids: CASSLSTLGAEQYF. CDR3 DNA: TGTGCCAGCAGCCTCTCGACCCTTGGGGCCGAGCAGTACTTC.

A few counts support this clonotype. The chain carries TRBV7-8 and TRBJ1-4, with D possibly matching TRBD1 (5 bases). Between the trimmed V and J ends, which lost 5 bases and 7 bases, there was a span of 20 bases. Germline V gene lookup returns CDR1 SGHVS and CDR2 FQNEAQ. This CDR3 has 16 residues. The CDR3 region has the DNA TGTGCCAGCAGCCCCCGGGACGGACGAAATGGTGAAAAACTGTTTTTT. Residues: CASSPRDGRNGEKLFF.

The V call is TRBV20-1, the J call TRBJ2-4; D unresolved. Germline CDR1 reads DFQATT; CDR2 reads SNEGSKA (reference sequence). The V end was cut by 2 bases, the J end by 2 bases, with 7 bases between. This CDR3 spans 13 amino acids. The CDR3 loop reads CSARLSSKNIQYF. In nucleotides, the CDR3 is TGCAGTGCTAGACTATCGTCCAAAAACATTCAGTACTTC.

This clonotype was recorded a few times. As DNA, the CDR3 is TGTGCCAGTGGTGACCAGGGAATCACTGAAGCTTTCTTT. As protein: CASGDQGITEAFF. The chain joins TRBV19 to TRBJ1-1; a weak D match, TRBD1 (5 bases). This CDR3 contains 13 residues. Germline-derived CDR1 and CDR2 are LNHDA and SQIVND (reference sequence). V gave up 8 bases and J gave up 4 bases, with 14 bases separating them.

The table lists this clonotype with a few counts. The rearrangement links TRBV2 to TRBJ2-5; a weak D match, TRBD2 (6 bases). Germline assignment: CDR1 SNHLY and CDR2 FYNNEI. CDR3 size: 15 residues. The ends were cut back, 8 bases at V and 5 bases at J, with 21 bases in the middle. In DNA, the CDR3 is TGTGCCAGCGGGGTCGGGAGTCGCGTTAGGGAGACCCAGTACTTC. Translated: CASGVGSRVRETQYF.

The chain has TRBV7-8 and TRBJ2-7, with 7 bases fitting TRBD1. V lost 6 bases to trimming and J lost 2 bases; unmatched junction nucleotides: 7. CDR1 is SGHVS, CDR2 FQNEAQ, per germline. There are 14 residues in the CDR3. The CDR3 region has the DNA TGTGCCAGCAGTATTCCGGGACAGACCTACGAGCAGTACGTC. This gives the protein CASSIPGQTYEQYV.

The chain uses TRBV29-1 and TRBJ2-7; the match to TRBD2 covers 15 bases. Unmatched junction bases numbered 6, after V lost 6 bases and J lost 6 bases. The CDR3 totals 14 residues. The V gene's germline CDR1 is SQVTM and CDR2 ANQGSEA. CDR3 amino acids: CSVGSGLAGGEQYF. The CDR3 nucleotides are TGCAGCGTCGGATCGGGACTAGCGGGAGGCGAGCAGTACTTC.

This clonotype was observed a single time. The chain combines TRBV6-2 or TRBV6-3 with TRBJ2-1; a possible D gene is TRBD1 (5 bases). The CDR3 is made up of 12 amino acids. V lost 2 bases and J 8 bases, leaving 7 bases between the germline ends. Germline V gene sequence: CDR1 MNHEY, CDR2 SVGEGT. The chain's CDR3 is CASSYQGYEQFF. DNA for the CDR3: TGTGCCAGCAGTTACCAGGGCTATGAGCAGTTCTTC.

The sample holds a few counts of this clonotype. V is TRBV23-1 and J is TRBJ2-6, with 10 bases matching TRBD2. TRBV23-1 is sorted into the ORF group, with uncertain function. V shed 0 bases, J shed 5 bases, and the junction held 13 bases outside the gene matches. This CDR3 has 20 amino acids. This chain's CDR3 is CASSQSRLAGARFWANVLTF. The CDR3 DNA reads TGCGCCAGCAGTCAATCACGCCTAGCGGGGGCCCGGTTCTGGGCCAACGTCCTGACTTTC.

In this sample, this clonotype turned up a few times. The chain links TRBV7-2 to TRBJ1-6; D gene unclear. V gave up 5 bases and J gave up 8 bases, with 10 bases separating them. This CDR3 has 13 amino acids. Germline V gene lookup returns CDR1 SGHTA and CDR2 FQGNSA. The DNA of the CDR3 is TGTGCCAGCAGCCCAGCGGACCATTCACCCCTCCACTTT. It specifies CASSPADHSPLHF.

The genes are TRBV6-5 and TRBJ1-1; D perhaps matches TRBD1 (5 bases). Trimming stripped 4 bases from V and 3 bases from J, with 12 bases between. This CDR3 has 14 amino acids. Germline V gives CDR1 MNHEY, CDR2 SVGAGI. CDR3: CASSLAGVDTEAFF. CDR3 coding DNA: TGTGCCAGCAGTTTAGCGGGGGTGGACACTGAAGCTTTCTTT.

This clonotype was seen a handful of times. This chain joins TRBV2 and TRBJ2-1, with D uncertain. The germline gives CDR1 SNHLY, CDR2 FYNNEI. There are 15 residues in the CDR3. V was trimmed by 1 base and J by 0 bases, leaving 7 bases between them. DNA of the CDR3: TGTGCCAGCAGTGAAGTTCAGAGCTCCTACAATGAGCAGTTCTTC. This sequence encodes CASSEVQSSYNEQFF.

This clonotype was detected only a few times. The chain couples TRBV4-1 to TRBJ2-7, with D hard to call. This CDR3 contains 15 residues. Germline V gene lookup returns CDR1 MGHRA and CDR2 YSYEKL. The V end lost 3 bases, the J end lost 1 base, and 13 bases lay between the germline ends. CDR3 in DNA: TGCGCCAGCAGCCATTCCGCTTTCGGTTCCTACGAGCAGTACTTC. This sequence encodes CASSHSAFGSYEQYF.

The chain joins TRBV3-1 to TRBJ2-7, with D unresolved. V lost 4 bases, J lost 0 bases, and 7 bases lay in between. The CDR3 extends over 13 amino acids. Germline V gene lookup returns CDR1 LGHDT and CDR2 YNNKEL (reference sequence). CDR3: CASSLYGSYEQYV. The DNA of the CDR3 is TGTGCCAGCAGCCTCTATGGCTCCTACGAGCAGTACGTC.

V is TRBV6-2 or TRBV6-3 and J is TRBJ2-4; 8 nucleotides match TRBD2. V shed 6 bases, J shed 7 bases, and the junction held 11 bases outside the gene matches. Germline V gene sequence: CDR1 MNHEY, CDR2 SVGEGT. The CDR3 consists of 15 residues. The CDR3 loop is CASSPEAGAGNIQYF. For the CDR3, the DNA is TGTGCCAGCAGCCCAGAAGCGGGAGCGGGGAACATTCAGTACTTC.

CDR3 nucleotide sequence: TGTGCCAGCAGCCTAAGGACCCAGCGGGGCCCAGGCAATGAGCAGTTCTTC. The encoded protein is CASSLRTQRGPGNEQFF. The genes are TRBV27 and TRBJ2-1, with 7 positions matching TRBD2. CDR3 length: 17 residues. Germline V lookup: CDR1 MNHEY, CDR2 SMNVEV (reference sequence). V was clipped by 6 bases and J by 6 bases; unmatched bases: 17.

This clonotype was seen ten or more times. V usage is TRBV7-8 and J usage is TRBJ2-5; D perhaps matches TRBD2 (6 bases). Germline V gene lookup returns CDR1 SGHVS and CDR2 FQNEAQ. CDR3 length: 16 amino acids. The V gene lost 2 bases and the J gene lost 2 bases, with 15 bases spanning the gap. CDR3 bases: TGTGCCAGCAGCTTAAGGCGGGATAAGCTTCAAGAGACCCAGTACTTC. Protein: CASSLRRDKLQETQYF.

The J gene is TRBJ2-2, the V gene TRBV19, with D perhaps TRBD1 (7 bases). Germline CDR1 and CDR2: LNHDA and SQIVND (reference sequence). Trimming left V 1 base short and J 2 bases short, with 14 bases between. This CDR3 comprises 17 residues. This chain's CDR3 is CASSIGRGVLNTGELFF. CDR3 in DNA: TGTGCCAGTAGTATAGGCAGGGGGGTCCTTAACACCGGGGAGCTGTTTTTT.

This clonotype came up a few times. The chain couples TRBV28 to TRBJ2-5; tentatively, D is TRBD1 (6 bases). Germline assignment: CDR1 MDHEN and CDR2 SYDVKM. The CDR3 has 13 amino acids. Trimming took 5 bases from V and 4 from J, leaving 11 bases between them. The CDR3 nucleotides read TGTGCCAGCAGTCTGGGACACATAGAGACCCAGTACTTC. Its translation is CASSLGHIETQYF.

The genes are TRBV6-5 and TRBJ2-6, with 7 bases aligning to TRBD1. Germline V lookup: CDR1 MNHEY, CDR2 SVGAGI. This CDR3 region has 16 residues. V lost 10 bases to trimming and J lost 2 bases; unmatched junction nucleotides: 11. The CDR3 nucleotides are TGTGCCACCAACAGGGGAAGCATTACTGGGGCCAACGTCCTGACTTTC. Translation gives CATNRGSITGANVLTF.

The chain couples TRBV5-1 to TRBJ2-7; D not resolved. In germline, CDR1 is SGHRS, CDR2 YFSETQ. V lost 7 bases and J lost 4, with 12 bases in between. The CDR3 sequence is 12 residues long. The CDR3 here is CASRGQVYEQYF. The CDR3 DNA is TGCGCCAGCCGCGGCCAGGTTTACGAGCAGTACTTC.

This clonotype was detected only a few times. The V gene is TRBV12-3 or TRBV12-4, the J gene TRBJ1-1; D gene unclear. Trimming shortened V by 7 bases and J by 10 bases, and 16 bases separated the two germline ends. The CDR3 has 12 amino acids. The CDR3 is CASTERSLRAFF. CDR3 in DNA: TGTGCCAGCACCGAACGGAGTTTGAGAGCTTTCTTT.

This clonotype was seen a handful of times. This chain connects TRBV7-2 to TRBJ1-2; tentatively, D is TRBD1 (6 bases). There are 12 residues in the CDR3. The V end lost 5 bases, the J end lost 5 bases, and 9 bases lay between the germline ends. Germline V gives CDR1 SGHTA, CDR2 FQGNSA. The chain's CDR3 is CASSPGQYGYTF. CDR3 nucleotides: TGTGCCAGCAGCCCCGGACAGTATGGCTACACCTTC.

The gene calls are TRBV29-1 and TRBJ2-3; the D call may be TRBD1 or TRBD2 (5 bases each). Germline V gene sequence: CDR1 SQVTM, CDR2 ANQGSEA. This CDR3 region has 14 residues. Trimming left V 4 bases short and J 5 bases short, with 16 bases between. The CDR3 is CSVASVPGRDTQYF. The CDR3 DNA sequence: TGCAGCGTTGCTTCGGTACCGGGACGAGATACGCAGTATTTT.

The gene calls are TRBV7-8 and TRBJ1-1; D remains ambiguous. Germline V gene lookup returns CDR1 SGHVS and CDR2 FQNEAQ. This CDR3 is built from 12 residues. V gave up 10 bases and J gave up 1 base, with 10 bases separating them. DNA of the CDR3: TGTGCCACCTACACGGAGAACACTGAAGCTTTCTTT. The encoded protein is CATYTENTEAFF.

V gene TRBV12-3 or TRBV12-4 combines with J gene TRBJ2-7; 7 bases are a match to TRBD2. The CDR3 covers 13 residues. Trimming removed 5 bases from V and 3 bases from J; junction bases left unmatched: 4. CDR3 residues: CASSRDYSYEQYF. Written as DNA, the CDR3 is TGTGCCAGCAGTCGGGACTATAGCTACGAGCAGTACTTC.

The chain is built from TRBV10-3 and TRBJ2-1; 7 bases match TRBD1. J gave up 0 bases and V 7 bases, and 3 bases lay outside the gene matches. CDR1 is ENHRY and CDR2 is SYGVKD in the germline V gene. The CDR3 extends over 14 amino acids. CDR3 sequence: CAITRQGSYNEQFF. The CDR3 DNA reads as TGTGCCATCACCAGACAGGGCTCCTACAATGAGCAGTTCTTC.

The V gene is TRBV6-1, the J gene TRBJ1-2; 9 nucleotides agree with TRBD1. The CDR3 length is 17 residues. Germline V gives CDR1 MNHNS, CDR2 SASEGT. Germline trimming cut 5 bases from V and 0 bases from J; bases unmatched to any gene: 10. CDR3 bases: TGTGCCAGCAGTTACATAGGACAGGGGCGATCTAACTATGGCTACACCTTC. This codes for CASSYIGQGRSNYGYTF.

This clonotype was counted ten times or more. The chain uses TRBV7-2 and TRBJ1-5, with D possibly TRBD1 on 6 matching bases. Trimming left V 1 base short and J 11 bases short, with 15 bases between. Germline V CDR1 and CDR2: SGHTA, FQGNSA. There are 14 residues in the CDR3. The CDR3 region has the DNA TGTGCCAGCAGCTTAGGGGGGGGCGATCGAGCCCAGCATTTT. Its translation: CASSLGGGDRAQHF.